These 10 T cell receptor beta chains were sequenced from one sample in a study of cytomegalovirus exposure and HLA in healthy donors. In the PCR, 60 Vbeta and 13 Jbeta primers were used. Assay used: immunoSEQ multiplex PCR; TCRdb lists only in-frame clones, some missing. The sample has about 190,000 clones, around three quarters seen once. Sequencing input: PBMCs. Every receptor here comes from a woman between 25 and 40 years old in good health and CMV-seropositive.

J is TRBJ1-5 and V is TRBV30; no firm D call. CDR1 and CDR2 (germline): GTSNPN, SVGIG (reference sequence). The CDR3 is 13 residues long. V lost 4 bases and J 3 bases, leaving 10 bases between the germline ends. For the CDR3, the DNA is TGTGCCTGGAACGCGGGTGACAATCAGCCCCAGCATTTT. As protein: CAWNAGDNQPQHF.

The CDR3 protein is CATTGKTEAFF. CDR3 nucleotides: TGTGCCACAACAGGGAAGACTGAAGCTTTCTTT. The chain employs TRBV28 and TRBJ1-1, with TRBD1 as a possible D gene (6 bases). Per germline, CDR1 MDHEN and CDR2 SYDVKM. The germline V and J ends were trimmed by 10 bases and 5 bases, with 11 bases remaining between them. The CDR3 contains 11 residues.

The V and J genes are TRBV2 and TRBJ2-4, with D possibly being TRBD1 (5 bases). Germline CDR1 is SNHLY and CDR2 is FYNNEI. The V and J ends lost 3 bases and 1 base respectively, with 7 bases between them. CDR3 length: 14 residues. CDR3 amino acids: CASSDRVAKNIQYF. The CDR3 nucleotides are TGTGCCAGCAGTGACAGGGTTGCCAAAAACATTCAGTACTTC.

The chain employs TRBV6-1 and TRBJ1-6; D is perhaps TRBD1 (6 bases). This CDR3 is built from 14 residues. Per the germline V gene, CDR1 is MNHNS and CDR2 is SASEGT. V dropped 6 bases and J dropped 5 bases, with 11 bases sitting between them. CDR3 coding DNA: TGTGCCAGCAGATACCGGGACAATAATTCACCCCTCCACTTT. Amino acid sequence: CASRYRDNNSPLHF.

The V gene is TRBV15, the J gene TRBJ1-5, with D unclear. Germline CDR1 is LNHNV and CDR2 is YYDKDF (reference sequence). Trimming took 0 bases from V and 6 from J, leaving 9 bases between them. The CDR3 has 14 amino acids. CDR3 in DNA: TGTGCCACCAGCAGAGATGTAGATGCTCAGCCCCAGCATTTT. Translated, it gives CATSRDVDAQPQHF.

This chain links TRBV21-1 with TRBJ1-5. TRBV21-1 is described as a pseudogene. The CDR3 has 15 amino acids. The CDR3, as DNA: TGTGCCAGCAGCAAAGCAGAGATTAGCAATCAGCCCCAGCATTTT. It encodes CASSKAEISNQPQHF.

This chain connects TRBV4-1 to TRBJ1-6; D remains ambiguous. The V end was cut by 1 base, the J end by 11 bases, with 9 bases between. This CDR3 spans 13 amino acids. The germline CDR1 and CDR2 sequences are MGHRA and YSYEKL. The CDR3 sequence: CASSQGVQAPLHF. The CDR3 DNA reads as TGCGCCAGCAGCCAAGGGGTCCAGGCACCCCTCCACTTT.

The CDR3 reads CASSLRALDNEQFF. The CDR3 region has the DNA TGTGCCAGCAGCTTAAGGGCCCTTGACAATGAGCAGTTCTTC. The rearrangement joins TRBV7-3 to TRBJ2-1; unclear D gene. The ends were cut back, 1 base at V and 5 bases at J, with 9 bases in the middle. CDR1 is SGHTA, CDR2 FQGTGA, per germline. The CDR3 is 14 residues long.

The rearrangement joins TRBV10-1 to TRBJ2-1, with 10 positions matching TRBD2. The CDR3 contains 16 residues. Germline V gene sequence: CDR1 WNHNN, CDR2 SYGVQD (reference sequence). Trimming removed 4 bases from V and 4 bases from J; junction bases left unmatched: 7. CDR3 region: CASSVSGGSFYNEQFF. The CDR3 DNA is TGCGCCAGCAGTGTTAGCGGGGGGTCCTTTTACAATGAGCAGTTCTTC.

This sequence joins TRBV19 and TRBJ2-2; 10 positions match TRBD1. CDR3 length equals 16 residues. Germline assignment: CDR1 LNHDA and CDR2 SQIVND (reference sequence). With V trimmed by 3 bases and J by 3 bases, 4 bases remained unmatched. The CDR3 bases are TGTGCCAGTAGTATGGGGACAGGGGCCGACACCGGGGAGCTGTTTTTT. It yields the protein CASSMGTGADTGELFF.